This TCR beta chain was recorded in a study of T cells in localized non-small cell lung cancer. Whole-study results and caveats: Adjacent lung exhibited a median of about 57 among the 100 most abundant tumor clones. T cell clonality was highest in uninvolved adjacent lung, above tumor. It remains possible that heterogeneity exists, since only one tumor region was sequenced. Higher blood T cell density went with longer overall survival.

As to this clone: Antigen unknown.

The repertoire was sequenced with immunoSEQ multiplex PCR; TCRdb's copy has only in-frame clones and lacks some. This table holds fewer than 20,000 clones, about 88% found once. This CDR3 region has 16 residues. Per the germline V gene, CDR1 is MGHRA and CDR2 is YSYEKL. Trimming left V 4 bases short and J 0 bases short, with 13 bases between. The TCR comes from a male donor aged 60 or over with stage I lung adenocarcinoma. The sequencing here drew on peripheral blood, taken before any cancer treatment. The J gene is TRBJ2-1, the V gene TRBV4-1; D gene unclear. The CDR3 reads CASSPSAALSYNEQFF. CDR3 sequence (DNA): TGCGCCAGCAGCCCGTCTGCAGCGCTCTCCTACAATGAGCAGTTCTTC.